A selection of T cell receptor beta chains follows, all from one sample in a study of blood T cell repertoires in COVID-19. Here immunoSEQ multiplex PCR was the method, and the copy in TCRdb shows in-frame clones only, minus some. The sample comprises about 280,000 clones, nearly 90% of which are singletons, and about 1% rests with the top ten. Sequencing used PBMCs or T cells enriched from blood (not recorded which). Receptors originate from a woman aged 30 to 39 who had recovered from COVID-19. CDR3s include the opening cysteine and the closing phenylalanine or tryptophan. Each record gives: CDR3 protein, CDR3 DNA, J gene, V gene, clone size, D gene. A D gene is named only where the DNA matches it firmly. Some rows mark clone size as missing; the rest say once, few, many or name a class of expanded clone.

CDR3aa: CSTSHGAHPGYGYTF
CDR3nt: TGCAGCACCTCCCATGGGGCCCACCCCGGCTATGGCTACACCTTC
j_gene: TRBJ1-2
v_gene: TRBV29-1
abundance: NA
d_gene: NA

CDR3aa: CASSLTGSGEKLFF
CDR3nt: TGTGCCAGCAGCTTAACAGGGTCCGGGGAAAAACTGTTTTTT
j_gene: TRBJ1-4
v_gene: TRBV7-2
abundance: NA
d_gene: NA

CDR3aa: CASSTVAVRQGARDTQYF
CDR3nt: TGTGCCAGCAGTACAGTCGCCGTTCGACAGGGGGCAAGAGATACGCAGTATTTT
j_gene: TRBJ2-3
v_gene: TRBV27
abundance: NA
d_gene: TRBD1

CDR3aa: CASSLVRGTEAFF
CDR3nt: TGTGCCAGCAGCTTGGTTCGGGGGACTGAAGCTTTCTTT
j_gene: TRBJ1-1
v_gene: TRBV5-6
abundance: NA
d_gene: NA

CDR3aa: CASSPVAGGTDTQYF
CDR3nt: TGTGCCAGCAGCCCTGTAGCGGGGGGCACAGATACGCAGTATTTT
j_gene: TRBJ2-3
v_gene: TRBV7-3
abundance: NA
d_gene: TRBD2

CDR3aa: CASRITVDTYNSPLHF
CDR3nt: TGTGCCAGCAGGATTACGGTAGATACCTATAATTCACCCCTCCACTTT
j_gene: TRBJ1-6
v_gene: TRBV7-2
abundance: once
d_gene: NA

CDR3aa: CASSQDVETGSSYEQYF
CDR3nt: TGCGCCAGCAGCCAAGATGTCGAGACGGGAAGCTCCTACGAGCAGTACTTC
j_gene: TRBJ2-7
v_gene: TRBV4-1
abundance: NA
d_gene: NA

CDR3aa: CASSESQGINEQFF
CDR3nt: TGTGCCAGCAGTGAAAGTCAGGGAATCAATGAGCAGTTCTTC
j_gene: TRBJ2-1
v_gene: TRBV2
abundance: NA
d_gene: NA

CDR3aa: CASSFTEGIGANVLTF
CDR3nt: TGCGCCAGCAGCTTTACGGAGGGAATAGGGGCCAACGTCCTGACTTTC
j_gene: TRBJ2-6
v_gene: TRBV5-1
abundance: NA
d_gene: NA

CDR3aa: CASSPRQVSANYGYTF
CDR3nt: TGTGCCAGCTCACCTCGACAGGTATCAGCTAACTATGGCTACACCTTC
j_gene: TRBJ1-2
v_gene: TRBV18
abundance: NA
d_gene: NA

CDR3aa: CASTGTGSRNEQFF
CDR3nt: TGTGCCAGTACCGGGACAGGGTCTAGGAATGAGCAGTTCTTC
j_gene: TRBJ2-1
v_gene: TRBV21-1
abundance: NA
d_gene: NA

CDR3aa: CASSLALQGYEQFF
CDR3nt: TGTGCCAGCAGCTTAGCCCTACAGGGATATGAGCAGTTCTTC
j_gene: TRBJ2-1
v_gene: TRBV7-9
abundance: NA
d_gene: NA

CDR3aa: CASSLGGPNQPQHF
CDR3nt: TGTGCCAGCAGTTTAGGTGGGCCCAATCAGCCCCAGCATTTT
j_gene: TRBJ1-5
v_gene: TRBV27
abundance: NA
d_gene: NA

CDR3aa: CATSDPTGWNTGELFF
CDR3nt: TGTGCCACCAGTGACCCGACAGGGTGGAACACCGGGGAGCTGTTTTTT
j_gene: TRBJ2-2
v_gene: TRBV24-1
abundance: NA
d_gene: TRBD1

CDR3aa: CASSSRQFSYGYTF
CDR3nt: TGTGCCAGCAGCTCCCGACAGTTTTCCTATGGCTACACCTTC
j_gene: TRBJ1-2
v_gene: TRBV5-4
abundance: NA
d_gene: NA

CDR3aa: CASSPSGQGVGNTIYF
CDR3nt: TGTGCCAGTAGTCCCTCGGGACAGGGCGTGGGAAACACCATATATTTT
j_gene: TRBJ1-3
v_gene: TRBV19
abundance: NA
d_gene: TRBD1

CDR3aa: CAIRGQANQPQHF
CDR3nt: TGTGCCATCAGGGGGCAGGCTAATCAGCCCCAGCATTTT
j_gene: TRBJ1-5
v_gene: TRBV10-3
abundance: NA
d_gene: NA

CDR3aa: CASSLLGANTEAFF
CDR3nt: TGTGCCAGCAGCTTATTGGGGGCGAACACTGAAGCTTTCTTT
j_gene: TRBJ1-1
v_gene: TRBV7-9
abundance: NA
d_gene: NA

CDR3aa: CASSPPSGRDTQYF
CDR3nt: TGTGCCAGCTCACCTCCTAGCGGGCGTGATACGCAGTATTTT
j_gene: TRBJ2-3
v_gene: TRBV18
abundance: NA
d_gene: TRBD2

CDR3aa: CAWIPIRDRDTEAFF
CDR3nt: TGTGCCTGGATACCAATTAGGGACAGGGACACTGAAGCTTTCTTT
j_gene: TRBJ1-1
v_gene: TRBV30
abundance: NA
d_gene: TRBD1

CDR3aa: CASSQAPGLAGVGTQYF
CDR3nt: TGCGCCAGCAGCCAAGCCCCCGGACTAGCCGGGGTGGGAACGCAGTATTTT
j_gene: TRBJ2-3
v_gene: TRBV4-3
abundance: NA
d_gene: TRBD2

CDR3aa: CASRVRQGATEAFF
CDR3nt: TGTGCCAGCAGAGTACGACAGGGAGCCACTGAAGCTTTCTTT
j_gene: TRBJ1-1
v_gene: TRBV27
abundance: few
d_gene: TRBD1

CDR3aa: CASSPITGALNTEAFF
CDR3nt: TGTGCCAGCTCACCAATTACAGGGGCGCTGAACACTGAAGCTTTCTTT
j_gene: TRBJ1-1
v_gene: TRBV18
abundance: few
d_gene: TRBD1

CDR3aa: CSASDGGSSYNEQFF
CDR3nt: TGCAGTGCTAGTGACGGGGGGAGCTCCTACAATGAGCAGTTCTTC
j_gene: TRBJ2-1
v_gene: TRBV20-1
abundance: NA
d_gene: TRBD2

CDR3aa: CASSLAPFVRGDEQYF
CDR3nt: TGCGCCAGCAGCTTGGCCCCGTTTGTCAGGGGAGACGAGCAGTACTTC
j_gene: TRBJ2-7
v_gene: TRBV5-1
abundance: NA
d_gene: NA

CDR3aa: CATKNTGGGYTF
CDR3nt: TGTGCCACCAAAAATACGGGAGGGGGCTACACCTTC
j_gene: TRBJ1-2
v_gene: TRBV6-5
abundance: NA
d_gene: NA

CDR3aa: CASRQTGGETQYF
CDR3nt: TGTGCCAGCAGGCAGACAGGGGGGGAGACCCAGTACTTC
j_gene: TRBJ2-5
v_gene: TRBV28
abundance: NA
d_gene: TRBD1

CDR3aa: CASSQLTGSNQPQHF
CDR3nt: TGCGCCAGCAGCCAATTAACAGGGAGTAATCAGCCCCAGCATTTT
j_gene: TRBJ1-5
v_gene: TRBV4-3
abundance: NA
d_gene: NA

CDR3aa: CASSAGGTGLNTEAFF
CDR3nt: TGTGCCAGCAGCGCCGGAGGGACAGGGTTGAACACTGAAGCTTTCTTT
j_gene: TRBJ1-1
v_gene: TRBV9
abundance: few
d_gene: TRBD1

CDR3aa: CASSSGLAGGGSTDTQYF
CDR3nt: TGCGCCAGCAGCTCTGGACTAGCGGGAGGGGGGAGCACAGATACGCAGTATTTT
j_gene: TRBJ2-3
v_gene: TRBV5-1
abundance: NA
d_gene: TRBD2

CDR3aa: CASSELGTGRAETQYF
CDR3nt: TGTGCCAGCAGTGAATTAGGGACAGGGAGGGCAGAGACCCAGTACTTC
j_gene: TRBJ2-5
v_gene: TRBV25-1
abundance: NA
d_gene: TRBD1

CDR3aa: CSAREKGEAFF
CDR3nt: TGCAGTGCTAGAGAGAAGGGGGAAGCTTTCTTT
j_gene: TRBJ1-1
v_gene: TRBV20-1
abundance: NA
d_gene: NA

CDR3aa: CASSRGQGLLNTEAFF
CDR3nt: TGTGCCAGCAGTAGGGGACAGGGGCTATTGAACACTGAAGCTTTCTTT
j_gene: TRBJ1-1
v_gene: TRBV27
abundance: NA
d_gene: TRBD1

CDR3aa: CASSEGQGVSYEQYF
CDR3nt: TGTGCCAGCAGTGAAGGGCAGGGGGTCTCCTACGAGCAGTACTTC
j_gene: TRBJ2-7
v_gene: TRBV2
abundance: NA
d_gene: TRBD1

CDR3aa: CASLDRGNEKLFF
CDR3nt: TGTGCCAGCTTGGACAGGGGTAATGAAAAACTGTTTTTT
j_gene: TRBJ1-4
v_gene: TRBV28
abundance: NA
d_gene: TRBD1

CDR3aa: CASSWLPGTSGNEQFF
CDR3nt: TGTGCCAGCAGCTGGCTTCCCGGGACTAGCGGCAATGAGCAGTTCTTC
j_gene: TRBJ2-1
v_gene: TRBV7-3
abundance: few
d_gene: TRBD2

CDR3aa: CASSLLGTGVTGELFF
CDR3nt: TGCGCCAGCAGCTTGCTCGGGACAGGGGTCACCGGGGAGCTGTTTTTT
j_gene: TRBJ2-2
v_gene: TRBV5-1
abundance: NA
d_gene: TRBD1

CDR3aa: CASSSPPEQYF
CDR3nt: TGTGCCAGCAGTTCTCCTCCCGAGCAGTACTTC
j_gene: TRBJ2-7
v_gene: TRBV28
abundance: NA
d_gene: NA

CDR3aa: CAWSVAPGQGVYGYTF
CDR3nt: TGTGCCTGGAGTGTAGCTCCAGGACAGGGCGTCTATGGCTACACCTTC
j_gene: TRBJ1-2
v_gene: TRBV30
abundance: NA
d_gene: TRBD1

CDR3aa: CASSHLAGLDNEQFF
CDR3nt: TGCGCCAGCAGCCATTTAGCGGGTCTGGACAATGAGCAGTTCTTC
j_gene: TRBJ2-1
v_gene: TRBV5-1
abundance: NA
d_gene: TRBD2

CDR3aa: CASSFDRAHEKLFF
CDR3nt: TGCGCCAGCAGTTTCGACAGGGCCCATGAAAAACTGTTTTTT
j_gene: TRBJ1-4
v_gene: TRBV4-1
abundance: NA
d_gene: TRBD1

CDR3aa: CASSYPSAGEETQYF
CDR3nt: TGTGCCAGCAGTTACCCCTCCGCGGGCGAAGAGACCCAGTACTTC
j_gene: TRBJ2-5
v_gene: TRBV6-5
abundance: NA
d_gene: NA

CDR3aa: CASWDRGYEQYF
CDR3nt: TGTGCCAGCTGGGACAGGGGGTACGAGCAGTACTTC
j_gene: TRBJ2-7
v_gene: TRBV28
abundance: NA
d_gene: TRBD1

CDR3aa: CASSPVGGQGRSYTF
CDR3nt: TGTGCCAGCAGCCCGGTGGGGGGACAGGGCAGGAGCTACACCTTC
j_gene: TRBJ1-2
v_gene: TRBV7-2
abundance: many
d_gene: TRBD1

CDR3aa: CASSVSTGGLQLF
CDR3nt: TGTGCCAGCAGCGTTTCGACAGGGGGCCTCCAGCTTTTC
j_gene: TRBJ2-6
v_gene: TRBV9
abundance: NA
d_gene: TRBD1

CDR3aa: CASSKDSAFYNEQFF
CDR3nt: TGTGCCAGCAGCAAAGATTCAGCGTTTTACAATGAGCAGTTCTTC
j_gene: TRBJ2-1
v_gene: TRBV6-5
abundance: NA
d_gene: NA

CDR3aa: CASSQLSYTGELFF
CDR3nt: TGTGCCAGCAGCCAATTGTCATACACCGGGGAGCTGTTTTTT
j_gene: TRBJ2-2
v_gene: TRBV3-1/TRBV3-2
abundance: NA
d_gene: NA

CDR3aa: CASSEVQETQYF
CDR3nt: TGTGCCAGCTCAGAGGTACAAGAGACCCAGTACTTC
j_gene: TRBJ2-5
v_gene: TRBV18
abundance: NA
d_gene: NA

CDR3aa: CASSQPPQRDGYTF
CDR3nt: TGCGCCAGCAGCCAACCACCCCAGAGGGATGGCTACACCTTC
j_gene: TRBJ1-2
v_gene: TRBV4-1
abundance: NA
d_gene: NA

CDR3aa: CASSFRGNYPNEKLFF
CDR3nt: TGCGCCAGCAGCTTTCGGGGAAACTATCCTAATGAAAAACTGTTTTTT
j_gene: TRBJ1-4
v_gene: TRBV5-1
abundance: NA
d_gene: NA

CDR3aa: CASSPQGAGRRYGYTF
CDR3nt: TGTGCCAGCAGTCCACAGGGAGCCGGGAGGAGGTATGGCTACACCTTC
j_gene: TRBJ1-2
v_gene: TRBV28
abundance: NA
d_gene: NA

CDR3aa: CASSPVTASSGNTIYF
CDR3nt: TGTGCCAGCTCACCGGTCACAGCAAGCTCTGGAAACACCATATATTTT
j_gene: TRBJ1-3
v_gene: TRBV18
abundance: NA
d_gene: NA

CDR3aa: CASSPSGGFYQETQYF
CDR3nt: TGCGCCAGCAGCCCTAGCGGGGGGTTCTACCAAGAGACCCAGTACTTC
j_gene: TRBJ2-5
v_gene: TRBV4-1
abundance: NA
d_gene: TRBD2

CDR3aa: CASSLISAGGLHYGYTF
CDR3nt: TGTGCCAGCAGCTTAATCTCCGCGGGAGGCCTTCACTATGGCTACACCTTC
j_gene: TRBJ1-2
v_gene: TRBV5-6
abundance: NA
d_gene: NA

CDR3aa: CAISESTGYGETQYF
CDR3nt: TGTGCCATCAGTGAGTCGACAGGGTATGGAGAGACCCAGTACTTC
j_gene: TRBJ2-5
v_gene: TRBV10-3
abundance: once
d_gene: TRBD1

CDR3aa: CASSGYLQGWTSEAFF
CDR3nt: TGTGCCAGTAGTGGTTATCTACAGGGGTGGACCTCTGAAGCTTTCTTT
j_gene: TRBJ1-1
v_gene: TRBV19
abundance: NA
d_gene: TRBD1

CDR3aa: CASGSGQSYGYTF
CDR3nt: TGTGCTAGTGGTTCGGGACAGAGCTATGGCTACACCTTC
j_gene: TRBJ1-2
v_gene: TRBV12-5
abundance: NA
d_gene: TRBD1

CDR3aa: CASSVPGLANEQFF
CDR3nt: TGTGCCAGCAGCGTGCCGGGACTAGCGAATGAGCAGTTCTTC
j_gene: TRBJ2-1
v_gene: TRBV7-2
abundance: NA
d_gene: TRBD2

CDR3aa: CASSLHGGDTEAFF
CDR3nt: TGTGCCAGCAGCTTACATGGGGGGGACACTGAAGCTTTCTTT
j_gene: TRBJ1-1
v_gene: TRBV7-3
abundance: NA
d_gene: NA

CDR3aa: CASSGVGTGGNQPQHF
CDR3nt: TGTGCCAGCAGTGGCGTAGGGACAGGGGGCAATCAGCCCCAGCATTTT
j_gene: TRBJ1-5
v_gene: TRBV2
abundance: few
d_gene: TRBD1